A single sample gave rise to the 10 T cell receptor beta chains below, sequenced in a study of cytomegalovirus exposure and HLA in healthy donors. This table comes from immunoSEQ multiplex PCR, and its TCRdb copy is limited to in-frame clones, with some not included. The sample contains around 80,000 clones, 90% to 97% of which appear only once. The sample taken for sequencing was PBMCs. The receptors originated from a woman aged 18-30 years in good health and CMV-seronegative.

The chain has TRBV6-5 and TRBJ1-2; D is uncertain. Germline V lookup: CDR1 MNHEY, CDR2 SVGAGI. V was pared by 5 bases and J by 4 bases, with 11 bases between. The CDR3 loop spans 13 amino acids. The CDR3: CASSPGFPYGYTF. The CDR3, as DNA: TGTGCCAGCAGTCCGGGTTTCCCCTATGGCTACACCTTC.

This sequence joins TRBV19 and TRBJ2-1; 10 bases align to TRBD2. The CDR3 has 16 amino acids. Germline V gene lookup returns CDR1 LNHDA and CDR2 SQIVND (reference sequence). The trim removed 1 base at V and 7 bases at J, leaving 7 bases unmatched. The CDR3 DNA follows: TGTGCCAGTAGTATAGGCCTTACTAGCGGGACAAATGAGCAGTTCTTC. Encoded protein: CASSIGLTSGTNEQFF. Full variable domain (rest looked up from reference TRBV19 and TRBJ2-1): DGGITQSPKYLFRKEGQNVTLSCEQNLNHDAMYWYRQDPGQGLRLIYYSQIVNDFQKGDIAEGYSVSREKKESFPLTVTSAQKNPTAFYLCASSIGLTSGTNEQFFGPGTRLTVL.

This clone appeared a single time. V is TRBV29-1 and J is TRBJ1-2; maybe TRBD1 (5 bases). The V and J ends lost 4 bases and 4 bases respectively, with 13 bases between them. Germline V gene sequence: CDR1 SQVTM, CDR2 ANQGSEA. This CDR3 is built from 13 residues. The CDR3 spells CSVGEGLGYGYTF. The CDR3 DNA reads as TGCAGCGTTGGGGAGGGGTTGGGCTATGGCTACACCTTC.

This chain joins TRBV5-1 and TRBJ1-6, with 8 nucleotides matching TRBD1. The CDR3 has 15 residues. Germline-derived CDR1 and CDR2 are SGHRS and YFSETQ. V shed 1 base and J 7 bases; nucleotides not matched to a gene: 4. CDR3 sequence reads: CASSLSGGANSPLHF. Written as DNA, the CDR3 is TGCGCCAGCAGCTTGTCAGGGGGCGCAAATTCACCCCTCCACTTT.

The V and J genes are TRBV28 and TRBJ1-1; a weak D match, TRBD1 (5 bases). V was shortened by 2 bases and J by 0 bases, with 16 bases between the two germline ends. CDR1 MDHEN and CDR2 SYDVKM come from the germline V gene. The CDR3 is 17 amino acids. CDR3 loop: CASSLRQGNWMNTEAFF. As DNA, the CDR3 is TGTGCCAGCAGTTTAAGGCAGGGAAATTGGATGAACACTGAAGCTTTCTTT.

This rearrangement joins TRBV7-8 to TRBJ1-5; D ambiguous. The germline V gene has CDR1 SGHVS and CDR2 FQNEAQ. The V end lost 1 base, the J end lost 2 bases, and 9 bases lay between the germline ends. The CDR3 spans 15 residues. CDR3 protein: CASSLGGSGNQPQHF. The DNA of the CDR3 is TGTGCCAGCAGCTTAGGCGGGTCGGGCAATCAGCCCCAGCATTTT.

This clone was observed once. The rearrangement links TRBV27 to TRBJ2-1; 9 bases map to TRBD1. V shed 1 base and J 9 bases; nucleotides not matched to a gene: 16. The germline gives CDR1 MNHEY, CDR2 SMNVEV (reference sequence). The CDR3 runs 18 residues. The CDR3 sequence: CASSLLVPDRGGSGEQFF. CDR3 nucleotides: TGTGCCAGCAGTTTATTGGTACCGGACAGGGGCGGCTCTGGTGAGCAGTTCTTC.

This clone was picked up one time. This chain uses TRBV5-5 with TRBJ2-1, with no clear D. Between the trimmed V and J ends, which lost 0 bases and 14 bases, there was a span of 9 bases. The CDR3 has 11 amino acids. Germline CDR1 and CDR2: SGHKS and YYEKEE (reference sequence). The CDR3 protein is CASSLGAREFF. CDR3 DNA: TGTGCCAGCAGCTTGGGTGCACGCGAGTTCTTC.

The table lists this clone with a count of one. The chain has TRBV7-6 and TRBJ1-5; the D gene is possibly TRBD1 (6 bases). The CDR3 covers 15 residues. Germline loops: CDR1 SGHVS, CDR2 FNYEAQ. Trimming left V 5 bases short and J 3 bases short, with 14 bases between. This CDR3 reads CASSPDGTFNQPQHF. As DNA, the CDR3 is TGTGCCAGCAGCCCAGACGGGACATTCAATCAGCCCCAGCATTTT.

This clone was seen a handful of times. V is TRBV10-2 and J is TRBJ2-7; 7 nucleotides match TRBD2. Germline CDR1 WSHSY, CDR2 SAAADI. V was pared by 6 bases and J by 7 bases, with 15 bases of the junction left unmatched. The CDR3 runs to 15 residues. The CDR3 nucleotides read TGCGCCAGCAGCTACGCGGGACTACCCCTTTCAGAGCAGTACTTC. Its translation: CASSYAGLPLSEQYF.